Following are 4 T cell receptor beta chains from one sample sequenced in a study of blood T cell repertoires in COVID-19. Clones were read by immunoSEQ multiplex PCR, and TCRdb kept only the in-frame ones, dropping some. This sample has around 150,000 clones; around nine tenths occur once, and the top ten carry 18%. The sample taken for sequencing was peripheral blood. These receptors came from a man aged 60-69 years with active or convalescent COVID-19.

CDR3 amino acids: CASRGERELRDEQFF. As DNA, the CDR3 is TGTGCCAGCCGCGGGGAGCGGGAGCTTCGCGATGAGCAGTTCTTC. The chain employs TRBV6-5 and TRBJ2-1; 8 bases line up with TRBD2. The CDR3 is 15 residues long. J lost 8 bases, V lost 8 bases, and 14 bases had no gene match. Germline CDR1 reads MNHEY; CDR2 reads SVGAGI.

The rearrangement joins TRBV6-5 to TRBJ2-6; 8 nucleotides align to TRBD1. Trimming at V came to 3 bases and at J to 2 bases, leaving 3 bases not matched to a gene. This CDR3 is 16 amino acids long. CDR1 and CDR2 (germline): MNHEY, SVGAGI. The CDR3 region has the DNA TGTGCCAGCAGTTATTCACAGGGGGCTGGGGCCAACGTCCTGACTTTC. It specifies CASSYSQGAGANVLTF.

The chain recombines TRBV6-6 with TRBJ1-4; 9 bases are shared with TRBD1. The CDR3 loop spans 15 amino acids. Germline trimming cut 2 bases from V and 8 bases from J; bases unmatched to any gene: 6. Per the germline V gene, CDR1 is MNHNY and CDR2 is SVGAGI (reference sequence). CDR3 coding DNA: TGTGCCAGCAGTTACGCCGGGACAGGGCGAGAAAAACTGTTTTTT. Amino acids: CASSYAGTGREKLFF.

The V gene is TRBV6-4, the J gene TRBJ2-7; D is perhaps TRBD1 (6 bases). Germline V gene data show CDR1 as MRHNA and CDR2 as SNTAGT. This CDR3 is 15 amino acids long. With 6 bases removed from V and 2 bases from J, the gap between germline ends came to 17 bases. The CDR3 bases are TGTGCCAGCAGCGCCTTCCGGGACAAGCCCTACGAGCAGTACTTC. Its protein product is CASSAFRDKPYEQYF.